The sample holds many counts of the clone carrying this T cell receptor beta chain. Profiling that covered TCR beta VDJ and CDR3 relied on genomic DNA as its template. TCRdb reanalysed the reads using MiXCR and keeps one entry per CDR3 protein. In the table there are 150,000 to 200,000 distinct CDR3 sequences, 45% to 50% of which are singletons. This entry is derived from a study of CD8+CD57+ T cells in acquired aplastic anemia. The germline V gene encodes CDR1 SGHDN and CDR2 FVKESK. The CDR3 is 14 residues long. V was shortened by 4 bases and J by 4 bases, with 13 bases between the two germline ends. Patients chosen for sequencing had CD8+CD57+ cells that had expanded, as shown by flow cytometry.

The V and J genes are TRBV14 and TRBJ1-1; D perhaps matches TRBD1 (6 bases). The sample was sorted CD4+, CD8+, or CD8+CD57+ T cells (not recorded which) from PBMCs. This clonotype was obtained from a human donor with aplastic anemia. This CDR3 is CASSLTQGVTEAFF. Written as DNA, the CDR3 is TGTGCCAGCAGCCTTACACAGGGAGTCACTGAAGCTTTCTTT.